The text below deals with one T cell receptor (beta chain). The sample comes from a study of T cell responses to AZD1222 COVID-19 vaccine. Study information: Researchers grouped second doses given at about 4 or about 12 weeks into one pool.

There are 15 residues in the CDR3. Trimming at V came to 7 bases and at J to 13 bases, leaving 14 bases not matched to a gene. The germline CDR1 and CDR2 sequences are LNHDA and SQIVND (reference sequence). The method was immunoSEQ multiplex PCR; TCRdb's version includes in-frame clones alone and lacks a portion of them. The table records around 200,000 clones, approximately 93% of them present only once. The chain carries TRBV19 and TRBJ2-1; TRBD2 aligns across 12 bases. The sequencing used peripheral blood, collected on day 0 of AZD1222 vaccination. The sequence derives from an adult in good health. The CDR3 DNA sequence: TGTGCCAGTACCCTAGGGGCTAGCGGGAGGGCCGAACAGTTCTTC. Translation: CASTLGASGRAEQFF.